Described below is a single T cell receptor (beta chain) sequence and its context. What this receptor recognizes is not known. Base quality data are lacking; no much larger clone is found one base away. The CDR3 contains 14 residues, cysteine and phenylalanine counted. Of all the DNA, just the CDR3 is kept, 42 bases in frame from base 1. V loses 5 bases, J loses 3 bases, and the germline ends lie 14 bases apart. The CDR1 and CDR2 encoded by the germline V gene are SGHRS and YFSETQ. ICON enrollment began in 2016, and the last patient was enrolled in September 2018. Fresh tumor and matched uninvolved tissue for in-depth immune analyses, including TCR sequencing, were collected from a subcohort of fewer than 95 patients. No cell sorting was done, and TCR sequencing was instead run on DNA isolated from bulk tissue. The sample comes from a study of tumor-infiltrating lymphocytes in localized non-small cell lung cancer (dated by TCRdb to about 2021). About the full investigation: Patients whose samples were collected after neoadjuvant chemotherapy, as well as both smokers and never-smokers and several histologies, were included in the cohort. Resected tumor tissue and uninvolved lung tissue described as non-adjacent to the tumor were contributed by each patient, with both tissues obtained from the same patient. Alongside flow cytometry, multiplex immunofluorescence, RNA-seq, exome sequencing and proteomics, TCR sequencing was applied to the same patients as one of several integrated assays. In total, the ICON cohort consisted of fewer than 190 surgical patients with localized non-small cell lung cancer who had their tumors resected. The paired tumor versus uninvolved lung comparison of immunoSEQ T-cell fraction included 55 patients.

Study-wide findings and limitations: Recurrence-free survival showed no association with tumor T-cell fraction from TCR sequencing (p = 0.61). Consistent with immunofluorescence CD3 counts, TCRbeta sequencing supported greater T cell infiltration in tumors than in uninvolved lung tissue. No difference in TCR-derived T-cell fraction was observed between the flow cytometry-defined immunotypes IM1 (good prognosis) and IM2 (poor prognosis). Assay coverage varied across patients depending on available tissue quantity, so only a subset of the cohort had TCR sequencing. Because different assays used different pieces of the same tissue, technical variation could not be distinguished from intratumor heterogeneity.

The T-cell fraction in tumor and uninvolved lung tissue was obtained from TCR sequencing using the immunoSEQ assay. In the authors' own workflow: In the survival analysis, patients were divided into a high T-cell fraction group (upper tertile) and a low T-cell fraction group (lower two tertiles), and the two groups were compared using a log-rank test. A signed-rank test was used to test paired tumor versus uninvolved lung differences in T-cell fraction. Sourced from immuneACCESS, this table was stored by TCRdb with only in-frame sequences that have V and J called. A share of the clones is absent; for the studies checked, an unresolved V gene accounts for under half, and the remainder has no known explanation. V and J calls and clone size come straight from that table; D and trimming were deduced from the DNA. The sample has roughly 7,100 clones on record, roughly 80% of them singletons. The ten largest account for approximately 10% of the sample.

The V and J segments used are TRBV5-1 and TRBJ1-1, with the D gene call left open. The specimen sequenced was lung tumor tissue. This receptor was identified in a human donor with non-small cell lung cancer. At the DNA level, the sequence is TGCGCCAGCAGGCCAACCACAGATTACACTGAAGCTTTCTTT. Its amino acids are CASRPTTDYTEAFF.